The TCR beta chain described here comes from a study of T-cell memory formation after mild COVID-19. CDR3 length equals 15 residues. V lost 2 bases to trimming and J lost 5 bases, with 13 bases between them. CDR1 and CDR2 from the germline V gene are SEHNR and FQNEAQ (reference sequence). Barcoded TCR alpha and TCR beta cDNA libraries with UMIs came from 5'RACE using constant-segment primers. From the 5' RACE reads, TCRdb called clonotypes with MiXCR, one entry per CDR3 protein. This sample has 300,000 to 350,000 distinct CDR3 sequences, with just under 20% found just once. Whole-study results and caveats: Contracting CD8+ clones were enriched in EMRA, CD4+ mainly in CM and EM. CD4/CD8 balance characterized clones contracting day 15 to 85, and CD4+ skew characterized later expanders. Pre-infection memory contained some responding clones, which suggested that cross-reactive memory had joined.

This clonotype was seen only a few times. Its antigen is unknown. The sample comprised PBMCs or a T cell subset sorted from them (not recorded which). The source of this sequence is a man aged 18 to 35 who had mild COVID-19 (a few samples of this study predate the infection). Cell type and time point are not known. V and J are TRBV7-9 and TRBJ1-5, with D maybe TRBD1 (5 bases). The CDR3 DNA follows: TGTGCCAGCAGCTTATCGGCAGGGACCCATCAGCCCCAGCATTTT. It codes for CASSLSAGTHQPQHF.